Sequencing of this T cell receptor (beta chain) was carried out in a study of cytomegalovirus exposure and HLA in healthy donors. The data were produced by immunoSEQ multiplex PCR, yet TCRdb's version contains in-frame clones alone and is incomplete. The sample lists 110,000 or so clones, about 82% occurring once. The CDR3 runs 15 residues. Germline assignment: CDR1 SNHLY and CDR2 FYNNEI. Trimming stripped 4 bases from V and 0 bases from J, with 10 bases between. This TCR derives from a man between 18 and 35 years old in good health and CMV-seronegative. The chain recombines TRBV2 with TRBJ1-5; perhaps TRBD1 as D (6 bases). Sequenced material: PBMCs. CDR3 nucleotide sequence: TGTGCCAGCAGTGCCGGGACACATAGCAATCAGCCCCAGCATTTT. Protein: CASSAGTHSNQPQHF.